The rows below give T cell receptor beta chains drawn from one sample of a study of CD8 T cells in ankylosing spondylitis. TCRdb reprocessed the 5' RACE reads via MiXCR and lists one record per CDR3 protein. The sample holds 200,000 to 250,000 distinct CDR3 sequences; roughly a tenth are singletons and the top ten take roughly a fifth. Source material: blood, either unsorted or a sorted T cell fraction (not recorded which). The origin of the receptors is a male donor with ankylosing spondylitis or in good health (not recorded which). Both conserved end residues are part of each CDR3. D genes are given only for firm matches. Clone sizes are given selectively: once, few, many, or a class where the clone is expanded.

TRBJ2-3 | TRBV7-9 | TRBD1 | many | TGTGCCAGCAGGCCATCCAGGGGGCTCGATACGCAGTATTTT | CASRPSRGLDTQYF
TRBJ2-7 | TRBV20-1 | TRBD2 | many | TGCAGTGCTGATCCGGCGACGGGGGGCTCCTACGAGCAGTACTTC | CSADPATGGSYEQYF
TRBJ2-1 | TRBV11-2 | - | many | TGTGCCAGCAGCATAGTCCCTATTACTATACCCTCGAGATCGTTAGACAATGAGCAGTTCTTC | CASSIVPITIPSRSLDNEQFF
TRBJ2-1 | TRBV9 | TRBD2 | many | TGTGCCAGCAGCGTAGCAACGGGACTAGCGATTGAGCAGTTCTTC | CASSVATGLAIEQFF
TRBJ1-6 | TRBV28 | TRBD1 | - | TGTGCGTCCGGTGGGACAGGGGTGCTTCCACCCCTCCACTTT | CASGGTGVLPPLHF
TRBJ2-1 | TRBV7-3 | - | few | TGTGCCAGCAGCTTAACTTATAACAATGAGCAGTTCTTC | CASSLTYNNEQFF
TRBJ1-6 | TRBV7-9 | TRBD1 | many | TGTGCCAGCAGTTTATGGGACAGAGATCATTCACCCCTCCACTTT | CASSLWDRDHSPLHF
TRBJ2-1 | TRBV27 | TRBD2 | many | TGTGCCAGCAGTGGAATCGCTGGACTAGCGGGGGGACGTGTGAGTGAGCAGTTCTTC | CASSGIAGLAGGRVSEQFF
TRBJ1-2 | TRBV5-1 | - | many | TGCGCCAGCAGCGTAACAGTAACTAACTATGGCTACACCTTC | CASSVTVTNYGYTF
TRBJ2-3 | TRBV5-1 | - | many | TGCGCCAGTAGGGCGGGACTCACCACAGATACGCAGTATTTT | CASRAGLTTDTQYF
TRBJ2-2 | TRBV14 | - | - | TGTGCCAGCAGCCAAGATCGGGACTTCCTGAACACCGGGGAGCTGTTTTTT | CASSQDRDFLNTGELFF
TRBJ2-2 | TRBV12-3/TRBV12-4 | TRBD1 | - | TGTGCCAACCGACAGGGCAACACCGGGGAGCTGTTTTTT | CANRQGNTGELFF
TRBJ2-3 | TRBV4-2 | - | few | TGTGCCAGCAGCCAAGTGCGCGCAGCGCAGTATTTT | CASSQVRAAQYF
TRBJ1-4 | TRBV12-3/TRBV12-4 | - | - | TGTGCCAGCAGTCGATCGGACAGTAATAATGAAAAACTGTTTTTT | CASSRSDSNNEKLFF
TRBJ1-5 | TRBV6-5 | - | once | TGTGCCAGCAGTTCAAGGACAGCGGGCGGCGGCAATCAGCCCCAGCATTTT | CASSSRTAGGGNQPQHF
TRBJ1-2 | TRBV5-6 | TRBD1 | many | TGTGCCAGCAGCTTCCCTCACAGGGGGCATTATGGCTACACCTTC | CASSFPHRGHYGYTF
TRBJ2-3 | TRBV20-1 | TRBD1 | many | TGCAGTGCCCTGGGGGACAGGGGGACAGATACGCAGTATTTT | CSALGDRGTDTQYF
TRBJ2-7 | TRBV20-1 | TRBD2 | many | TGCAGTGCTAGAGTGACTAGCGGGATCTCCTACGAGCAGTACTTC | CSARVTSGISYEQYF
TRBJ1-6 | TRBV2 | - | many | TGTGCCAGCAGTATAATCCCTCCAGGGCAGCCCCTCCACTTT | CASSIIPPGQPLHF